This record concerns one T cell receptor (beta chain) sequence. Its antigen is not identified. This specimen comes from a study of beta chain features in type 1 diabetes. Expressed TCRB transcripts were sequenced because the isolated RNA had all been reverse transcribed beforehand. The protocol was immunoSEQ multiplex PCR, while the TCRdb copy is restricted to in-frame clones and leaves out a portion. The sample shows 680,000 or so clones, about an eighth of them seen only once. Study results and caveats: People with Type 1 diabetes carried modestly yet significantly shorter TCRB CDR3s in all four CD4+ subsets.

The CDR3 loop spans 14 amino acids. Germline lookup yields CDR1 KGHSH and CDR2 LQKENI. Trimming removed 3 bases from V and 0 bases from J, with 6 bases in between. The receptor's source is a man aged 18 to 30 with type 1 diabetes. The sample consisted of naive CD4+ T cells from blood. The chain links TRBV18 to TRBJ1-3, with no clear D. CDR3 in DNA: TGTGCCAGCTCACCCATGATCTCTGGAAACACCATATATTTT. Protein sequence: CASSPMISGNTIYF.